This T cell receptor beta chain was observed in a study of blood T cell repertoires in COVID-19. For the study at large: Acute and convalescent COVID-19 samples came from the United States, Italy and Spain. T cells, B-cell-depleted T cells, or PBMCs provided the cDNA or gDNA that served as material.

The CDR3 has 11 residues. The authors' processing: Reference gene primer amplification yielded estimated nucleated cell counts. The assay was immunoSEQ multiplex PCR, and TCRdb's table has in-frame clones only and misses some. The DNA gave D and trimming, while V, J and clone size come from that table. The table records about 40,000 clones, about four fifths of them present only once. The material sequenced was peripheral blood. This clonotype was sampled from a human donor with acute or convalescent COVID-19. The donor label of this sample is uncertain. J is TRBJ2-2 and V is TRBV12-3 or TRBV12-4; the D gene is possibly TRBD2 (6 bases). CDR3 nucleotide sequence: TGTGCGACCCGGAGGGGCGGGGAGCTGTTTTTT. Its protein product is CATRRGGELFF.